The sequence of this T cell receptor (beta chain) was determined in a study of beta chain features in type 1 diabetes (dated by TCRdb to the late 2010s). Turning to the overall study: Mean age, gender distribution, total cell number and subset yield were not different between patients and healthy donors. A total of around 100 million sorted cells were examined across all samples, and RNA yield correlated strongly with the number of cells per subset. In the study, TCRB repertoires of sorted circulating CD4+ T cell subsets from recently diagnosed type 1 diabetes patients were compared with those of matched healthy donors. Naive and central memory subsets were obtained from all 28 donors, but regulatory and stem cell-like memory subsets were isolated from only 8 patients and 8 healthy donors. Paper-wide results and their limitations: Because the HLA sub-analyses included only small numbers of individuals, any influence of HLA type on TCRB rearrangement was left unresolved. Fewer insertions and more nucleotide deletions at VDJ recombination sites were observed in patients with type 1 diabetes, implying thymic rearrangement abnormalities. Naive, central memory and regulatory TCRB repertoires appeared to be more similar among patients than among healthy donors. Because cDNA was sequenced instead of genomic DNA, activated cells with high expression could be over-represented, although the groups did not differ in activation or CD3 levels. Type 1 diabetes patients showed a moderate but significant shortening of TCRB CDR3 length in all four CD4+ subsets. Shorter templates might be favored by PCR, yet because patient and control samples were amplified and corrected together, any such skew would affect both groups equally.

Each donor gave one peripheral blood draw, roughly 0.11 L on average, collected into heparinised tubes. Naive, central memory, regulatory and stem cell-like memory CD4+ T cells were sorted on a BD FACSAria II using a panel including CD45RO, CCR7, CD25, CD127, CD95 and CD27. Purity was above 95% for every sorted population. PBMCs were isolated immediately by Lymphoprep density gradient centrifugation and stained directly without culture. So that batch effects would be minimized, each experiment stained and sorted samples in pairs, pairing one healthy donor with one patient. The entire isolated RNA was reverse transcribed using the High Capacity cDNA Reverse Transcription Kit, and thus expressed TCRB transcripts were sequenced. Deep immunoSEQ sequencing was applied to naive, central memory and regulatory T cell samples, giving an average of roughly 3.6 million total reads per sample. Sorted cells were lysed in RLT buffer and RNA was extracted with DNase-treated RNeasy Micro or Mini kits, depending on cell number. To prevent cross-contamination, every cell subset was processed on its own, while patient and healthy donor samples were processed together. Using the immunoSEQ multiplex PCR, TCRB sequences were amplified from cDNA into 87-bp fragments spanning the CDR3 region. Amplicons were sequenced on the Illumina HiSeq platform. In the paper's pipeline: PCR bias was corrected computationally using synthetic template baselines, and reads within Hamming distance 2 were collapsed, with unmergeable singletons discarded. Reads were aligned to IMGT to assign V, D and J genes, CDR3 length, and insertions or deletions at six rearrangement sites. Within each subset, clonotype counts were normalized to sorted cell number, after which true diversity and Gini coefficients were computed with the tcR R package. Repertoire sharing was quantified using the overlap coefficient calculated on TCRB nucleotide sequences. Out-of-frame TCRB sequences from naive cells were analyzed to stand in for the pre-selection repertoire. TCRdb's version of the immuneACCESS table is confined to in-frame rearrangements and falls short of the full clone set. An unresolved V gene accounts for under half of the shortfall where checked; the remainder is of unknown origin. V and J calls and clone size are those listed in that table; D and trimming were worked out from the DNA. Across this sample there are 250,000 to 300,000 clones, with 24% seen only once. The biggest ten clones account for approximately 0.011% of the sample.

Details on this clone: Its binding antigen is unknown. Base qualities are not provided; no much larger clone lies one nucleotide away.

Including cysteine and phenylalanine, the CDR3 has 14 amino acids. Only CDR3 DNA is held: 42 bases, read in frame from base 1. According to the germline V gene, CDR1 reads SGHTA and CDR2 reads FQGTGA. V gives up 5 bases and J gives up 0 bases, and the segment between their germline ends measures 5 bases. The sequencing sample was made of naive CD4+ T cells from blood. Reading the label with the study, this specimen's cell subset or site is: true naive CD4+ T cells. The clonotype originates from a woman in her twenties or thirties with type 1 diabetes. The rearrangement joined TRBV7-3 to TRBJ2-6, with no confidently assigned D gene. The CDR3 protein sequence reads: CASSPVSGANVLTF. The nucleotide sequence reads as follows: TGTGCCAGCAGCCCCGTCTCTGGGGCCAACGTCCTGACTTTC.